The 5 T cell receptor beta chains listed next were all sequenced from one sample in a study of identical twins. TCRdb called the 5' RACE reads again in MiXCR, with one record for every CDR3 protein. The repertoire includes about 530,000 distinct CDR3 sequences, roughly 15% of them detected once, and 0.44% sits in the top ten. These sequences were also reported in another study, on yellow fever vaccine responses in identical twins.

Sequencing used CD4+ T cells sorted from blood. The receptor source for this set is a woman under 30 in good health.

This clonotype has only a few counts. V is TRBV12-3 or TRBV12-4 and J is TRBJ1-6, with no clear D. The CDR3 totals 15 residues. Trimming took 5 bases from V and 0 from J, leaving 8 bases between them. CDR3 loop: CASSDQSSYNSPLHF. Written as DNA, the CDR3 is TGTGCCAGCAGTGATCAGAGCTCCTATAATTCACCCCTCCACTTT.

V usage is TRBV10-1 and J usage is TRBJ2-2; maybe TRBD1 (5 bases). Trimming removed 4 bases at V and 1 base at J, with 10 bases between. The germline gives CDR1 WNHNN, CDR2 SYGVQD (reference sequence). The CDR3 length is 15 residues. CDR3 in DNA: TGCGCCAGCAGTGGGACATCCAGGAACACCGGGGAGCTGTTTTTT. The encoded protein is CASSGTSRNTGELFF.

This chain links TRBV10-3 with TRBJ2-1; D is unresolved. The CDR3 is 14 residues long. The V and J ends lost 6 bases and 10 bases respectively, with 19 bases between them. Germline V gives CDR1 ENHRY, CDR2 SYGVKD. The CDR3 DNA reads as TGTGCCATCAGGCCTGAGATTTCGAATTGGGAGCAGTTCTTC. Translating it yields CAIRPEISNWEQFF.

The J gene is TRBJ2-1, the V gene TRBV6-1, with 12 positions matching TRBD1. CDR3 size: 18 residues. From germline, CDR1 is MNHNS and CDR2 SASEGT. J was trimmed by 3 bases and V by 5 bases; bases with no gene match: 11. The CDR3 protein is CASSPGTGGLIIYNEQFF. The CDR3 nucleotides are TGTGCCAGCAGTCCCGGGACAGGGGGCCTAATTATCTACAATGAGCAGTTCTTC.

This clonotype was seen only a few times. The chain links TRBV20-1 to TRBJ1-1; D call uncertain. Trimming removed 4 bases from V and 3 bases from J, with 9 bases in between. This CDR3 region has 12 residues. CDR1 and CDR2 from the germline V gene are DFQATT and SNEGSKA (reference sequence). CDR3 loop: CSATVWDTEAFF. For the CDR3, the DNA is TGCAGTGCTACCGTGTGGGACACTGAAGCTTTCTTT.